The 28 T cell receptor beta chains presented below share a single source sample, sequenced in a study of CD8 T cells in Susac syndrome. Reverse transcription used about 0.45 to 1 ug RNA and random hexamers. Via MiXCR, TCRdb re-called the immunoSEQ multiplex PCR reads, giving one row per CDR3 protein. The table has more than 80,000 distinct CDR3 sequences, approximately 93% seen once. Sequences were obtained from CD8+ T cells from PBMCs. These receptors were collected from a human donor with Susac syndrome.

This sequence joins TRBV2 and TRBJ2-1, with D possibly being TRBD2 (6 bases). Germline loops: CDR1 SNHLY, CDR2 FYNNEI. V was trimmed by 4 bases and J by 16 bases, leaving 11 bases between them. There are 10 residues in the CDR3. CDR3 coding DNA: TGTGCCAGCAGTGGGAGGGCAGAATTCTTC. Translated: CASSGRAEFF. The full variable domain, its missing parts supplied by reference TRBV2 and TRBJ2-1, is EPEVTQTPSHQVTQMGQEVILRCVPISNHLYFYWYRQILGQKVEFLVSFYNNEISEKSEIFDDQFSVERPDGSNFTLKIRSTKLEDSAMYFCASSGRAEFFGPGTRLTVL.

This clonotype came up a few times. This chain connects TRBV29-1 to TRBJ2-3; D is ambiguous. From germline, CDR1 is SQVTM and CDR2 ANQGSEA. The CDR3 length is 12 residues. Trimming took 4 bases from V and 5 from J, leaving 10 bases between them. CDR3 nucleotide sequence: TGCAGCGTTGGGGTAGTGGGAGATACGCAGTATTTT. Translation gives CSVGVVGDTQYF.

The rearrangement uses TRBV6-6 and TRBJ1-2, with D unclear. V lost 8 bases and J lost 7, with 11 bases in between. Germline CDR1 reads MNHNY; CDR2 reads SVGAGI (reference sequence). The CDR3 spans 11 residues. In nucleotides, the CDR3 is TGTGCCAGCGCACAGATGGGTGGCTACACCTTC. This gives the protein CASAQMGGYTF.

The chain uses TRBV14 and TRBJ2-7; D perhaps matches TRBD2 (5 bases). The CDR3 consists of 16 residues. V lost 6 bases to trimming and J lost 6 bases, with 24 bases between them. Germline CDR1 is SGHDN and CDR2 is FVKESK. The CDR3 DNA reads TGTGCCAGCAGACGGGGAGCAGGCACCGTCCTTGGCGAGCAGTACTTC. Translated, it gives CASRRGAGTVLGEQYF.

The V gene is TRBV27, the J gene TRBJ2-4; either TRBD1 or TRBD2 may supply D (5 bases each). The CDR3 extends over 15 amino acids. Trimming removed 5 bases from V and 7 bases from J, with 18 bases in between. Germline V lookup: CDR1 MNHEY, CDR2 SMNVEV (reference sequence). CDR3 sequence (DNA): TGTGCCAGCAGTGAACGGGATGGGGGTTGGAACATTCAGTACTTC. Amino acids: CASSERDGGWNIQYF.

This chain connects TRBV20-1 to TRBJ1-6; no clear D gene. The CDR3 runs 16 residues. V was pared by 0 bases and J by 1 base, with 10 bases between. Germline V CDR1 and CDR2: DFQATT, SNEGSKA (reference sequence). CDR3 region: CSARDREGSYNSPLHF. CDR3 coding DNA: TGCAGTGCTAGAGATCGGGAGGGTTCCTATAATTCACCCCTCCACTTT.

The chain recombines TRBV18 with TRBJ2-7; 9 nucleotides align to TRBD1. Germline trimming cut 3 bases from V and 5 bases from J; bases unmatched to any gene: 5. CDR3 length: 14 residues. Per the germline V gene, CDR1 is KGHSH and CDR2 is LQKENI. The CDR3 region is CASSPTGGYDEQYF. The CDR3, as DNA: TGTGCCAGCTCACCGACAGGGGGGTACGACGAGCAGTACTTC.

This rearrangement joins TRBV12-5 to TRBJ2-7, with no clear D. Germline V gene lookup returns CDR1 LGHNT and CDR2 FRNRAP. Trimming stripped 5 bases from V and 6 bases from J, with 11 bases between. CDR3 length: 12 amino acids. The CDR3 here is CASGPGWVEQYF. CDR3 in DNA: TGTGCTAGTGGTCCCGGCTGGGTCGAGCAGTACTTC.

The chain combines TRBV29-1 with TRBJ1-1, with TRBD1 matching over 9 bases. Germline V gene data show CDR1 as SQVTM and CDR2 as ANQGSEA. This CDR3 has 15 residues. The V gene end was trimmed by 4 bases and the J gene end by 5 bases; junction bases not matched to a gene: 11. Here the CDR3 reads CSVGLEQGARTEAFF. In DNA form, the CDR3 reads TGCAGCGTTGGGTTGGAACAGGGGGCGCGGACTGAAGCTTTCTTT. Full variable domain (rest looked up from reference TRBV29-1 and TRBJ1-1): SAVISQKPSRDICQRGTSLTIQCQVDSQVTMMFWYRQQPGQSLTLIATANQGSEATYESGFVIDKFPISRPNLTFSTLTVSNMSPEDSSIYLCSVGLEQGARTEAFFGQGTRLTVV.

The sample holds one count of this clonotype. The J gene is TRBJ1-2, the V gene TRBV6-2 or TRBV6-3; unclear D gene. The CDR3 runs to 14 residues. Germline CDR1 reads MNHEY; CDR2 reads SVGEGT. V dropped 2 bases and J dropped 5 bases, with 12 bases sitting between them. The CDR3, as DNA: TGTGCCAGCAGTTACCGAGGACTGACATATGGCTACACCTTC. It encodes CASSYRGLTYGYTF.

J is TRBJ1-1 and V is TRBV6-2 or TRBV6-3; D may be TRBD1 (5 bases). The CDR3 sequence is 11 residues long. V lost 8 bases and J lost 11, with 15 bases in between. In germline, CDR1 is MNHEY, CDR2 SVGEGT. CDR3 in amino acids: CASVRGTGAFF. DNA of the CDR3: TGTGCCAGCGTTCGGGGGACCGGGGCTTTCTTT.

As concerns this clonotype: At one of its ends the junction is not consistent with the germline gene, which may arise from a read error. The chain links TRBV20-1 to TRBJ2-7; the match to TRBD1 covers 10 bases. The CDR3 runs 15 residues. The germline V gene encodes CDR1 DFQATT and CDR2 SNEGSKA (reference sequence). The DNA of the CDR3 is TGCAGTGGCCGGGACAGGGGTCTTAGCTCCTACGAGCAGTGCTTC. This sequence encodes CSGRDRGLSSYEQCF.

The chain is built from TRBV4-3 and TRBJ2-1, with a possible D match to TRBD2 (6 bases). CDR1 is LGHNA and CDR2 is YSLEER in the germline V gene. The V end was cut by 1 base, the J end by 7 bases, with 14 bases between. The CDR3 loop spans 15 amino acids. The CDR3 reads CASSQGLASGNEQFF. DNA for the CDR3: TGCGCCAGCAGCCAAGGGCTAGCGTCGGGGAATGAGCAGTTCTTC.

The V call is TRBV6-5, the J call TRBJ2-5; the D gene is possibly TRBD1 (5 bases). The V gene's germline CDR1 is MNHEY and CDR2 SVGAGI. The CDR3 is 14 amino acids. V shed 0 bases and J shed 2 bases, with 7 bases lying between them. CDR3 sequence reads: CASSYSPGQETQYF. DNA for the CDR3: TGTGCCAGCAGTTACTCCCCAGGGCAAGAGACCCAGTACTTC.

This chain joins TRBV15 and TRBJ2-7, with 9 bases lining up with TRBD1. The CDR3 length is 14 residues. V was pared by 5 bases and J by 6 bases, with 8 bases of the junction left unmatched. The germline gives CDR1 LNHNV, CDR2 YYDKDF (reference sequence). The CDR3 reads CATSWGQGSGEQYF. The CDR3 DNA reads TGTGCCACCAGCTGGGGACAGGGATCAGGCGAGCAGTACTTC.

This clonotype was recorded only once. V gene TRBV12-3 or TRBV12-4 combines with J gene TRBJ2-5; D possibly uses TRBD1 or TRBD2 (5 bases each). The CDR3 runs to 14 residues. Trimming pared 1 base from V and 3 bases from J, leaving 9 bases between. CDR3 sequence reads: CASSLGWGKETQYF. CDR3 DNA sequence: TGTGCCAGCAGTTTAGGATGGGGGAAAGAGACCCAGTACTTC.

V usage is TRBV12-3 or TRBV12-4 and J usage is TRBJ2-2; no firm D call. V lost 3 bases to trimming and J lost 4 bases, with 9 bases between them. The CDR3 totals 14 residues. Here the CDR3 DNA reads TGTGCCAGCAGTTTGGGTGGGATCACCGGGGAGCTGTTTTTT. Its protein is CASSLGGITGELFF.

The J gene is TRBJ2-1, the V gene TRBV27, with D hard to call. The germline V gene encodes CDR1 MNHEY and CDR2 SMNVEV (reference sequence). With 3 bases removed from V and 6 bases from J, the gap between germline ends came to 9 bases. The CDR3 contains 13 residues. The CDR3 nucleotides read TGTGCCAGCAGTTTCCTTGTCGGCAATGAGCAGTTCTTC. Translated, it gives CASSFLVGNEQFF.

Only one count was recorded for this clonotype. The chain is built from TRBV7-9 and TRBJ2-1; 8 nucleotides line up with TRBD2. The ends lost 3 bases at V and 5 bases at J; junction bases unmatched: 9. Germline V lookup: CDR1 SEHNR, CDR2 FQNEAQ (reference sequence). There are 16 residues in the CDR3. CDR3 sequence: CASSFPGGGRDNEQFF. The CDR3 region has the DNA TGTGCCAGCAGCTTTCCTGGCGGGGGGAGAGACAATGAGCAGTTCTTC.

The DNA for the CDR3 is TGTGCCAGCAGTGTTCTCCAGGAGGCCTACGAGCAGTACTTC. Translation: CASSVLQEAYEQYF. The gene calls are TRBV6-1 and TRBJ2-7; D is perhaps TRBD2 (5 bases). Trimming took off 4 bases at V and 2 bases at J, with 12 bases between the two ends. The CDR3 is made up of 14 amino acids. Germline V gene lookup returns CDR1 MNHNS and CDR2 SASEGT.

The V call is TRBV27, the J call TRBJ2-3; 8 bases agree with TRBD2. V lost 2 bases to trimming and J lost 4 bases; unmatched junction nucleotides: 8. Germline-derived CDR1 and CDR2 are MNHEY and SMNVEV (reference sequence). The CDR3 spans 16 residues. The CDR3 nucleotides read TGTGCCAGCAGTTTACTGACGGGGGGGCCATCAGATACGCAGTATTTT. This encodes CASSLLTGGPSDTQYF.

The chain carries TRBV11-2 and TRBJ2-7, with 9 bases matching TRBD2. The junction had 2 bases not matched to a gene; V was cut back by 0 bases and J by 2 bases. Per the germline V gene, CDR1 is SGHAT and CDR2 is FQNNGV. This CDR3 has 15 residues. The chain's CDR3 is CASSLEAGGTYEQYF. CDR3 sequence (DNA): TGTGCCAGCAGCTTAGAAGCGGGGGGAACCTACGAGCAGTACTTC.

The chain employs TRBV9 and TRBJ2-2; 7 nucleotides agree with TRBD2. J lost 5 bases, V lost 3 bases, and 1 base had no gene match. Germline V gene lookup returns CDR1 SGDLS and CDR2 YYNGEE. The CDR3 contains 13 residues. CDR3 sequence reads: CASSEGGTGELFF. The CDR3 nucleotides read TGTGCCAGCAGCGAGGGAGGGACCGGGGAGCTGTTTTTT.

The sample holds one count of this clonotype. This rearrangement joins TRBV12-3 or TRBV12-4 to TRBJ1-4; D ambiguous. V was cut by 4 bases and J by 10 bases, with 7 bases left in between. This CDR3 contains 11 residues. CDR3 loop: CASSSGPKLFF. The CDR3 DNA reads as TGTGCCAGCAGTTCGGGCCCAAAACTGTTTTTT.

This clonotype was seen only once. The chain combines TRBV20-1 with TRBJ1-1; TRBD1 matches 8 bases. This CDR3 spans 14 amino acids. Losses at the gene ends were 6 bases for V and 1 base for J; bases not matched to a gene: 7. Germline values: CDR1 DFQATT, CDR2 SNEGSKA (reference sequence). This CDR3 reads CSATRTGTNTEAFF. For the CDR3, the DNA is TGCAGTGCCACCCGGACAGGGACGAACACTGAAGCTTTCTTT.

The rearrangement joins TRBV7-9 to TRBJ1-2; TRBD1 matches 7 bases. CDR1 SEHNR and CDR2 FQNEAQ come from the germline V gene (reference sequence). The CDR3 is 13 residues long. Trimming at V came to 5 bases and at J to 3 bases, leaving 3 bases not matched to a gene. CDR3 sequence (DNA): TGTGCCAGCAGCGAAGGACAGGACTATGGCTACACCTTC. The encoded protein is CASSEGQDYGYTF.

The chain joins TRBV20-1 to TRBJ2-7, with 9 nucleotides matching TRBD2. Unmatched junction bases numbered 7, after V lost 6 bases and J lost 7 bases. The CDR3 covers 12 residues. Germline V gives CDR1 DFQATT, CDR2 SNEGSKA (reference sequence). CDR3 in DNA: TGCAGTGCGAGAAGACTAGCGGTTGAGCAGTACTTC. Encoded protein: CSARRLAVEQYF.

This sequence joins TRBV4-1 and TRBJ2-7, with D possibly being TRBD1 (6 bases). The CDR3 length is 17 residues. Trimming cost V 5 bases and J 0 bases, with 20 bases left between them. Germline CDR1 is MGHRA and CDR2 is YSYEKL. The CDR3 region is CASSYNPPGVHSYEQYF. The CDR3 DNA follows: TGCGCCAGCAGCTACAACCCCCCAGGGGTACACTCCTACGAGCAGTACTTC.